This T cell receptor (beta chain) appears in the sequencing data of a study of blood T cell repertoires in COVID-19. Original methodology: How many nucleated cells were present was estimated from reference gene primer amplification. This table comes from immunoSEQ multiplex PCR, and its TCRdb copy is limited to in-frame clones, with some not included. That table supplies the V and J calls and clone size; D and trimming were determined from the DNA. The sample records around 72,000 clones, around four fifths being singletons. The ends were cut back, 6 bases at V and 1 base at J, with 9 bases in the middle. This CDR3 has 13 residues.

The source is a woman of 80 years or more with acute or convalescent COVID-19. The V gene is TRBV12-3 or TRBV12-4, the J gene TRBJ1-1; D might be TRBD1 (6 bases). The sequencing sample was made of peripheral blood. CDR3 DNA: TGTGCCAGCAGAAGACAGGAGAACACTGAAGCTTTCTTT. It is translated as CASRRQENTEAFF.